Listed below are T cell receptor beta chains from one sample, sequenced in a study of T cell responses to AZD1222 COVID-19 vaccine. Clones were read by immunoSEQ multiplex PCR, and TCRdb kept only the in-frame ones, dropping some. The sample shows about 140,000 clones, under 95% of them seen only once. Specimen: peripheral blood, collected 28 days after the second dose of the MenACWY control vaccine. The receptor source for this set is an adult who received the MenACWY meningococcal vaccine as a control. The CDR3 runs from the conserved cysteine through the conserved F or W. D genes are given only for firm matches. Clone size is stated in some rows and not others, as once, few, many or a class when expanded.

J gene: TRBJ2-7; D gene: .; clone size: .; V gene: TRBV7-8; CDR3 DNA: TGTGCCAGCAGCAGGGGGGGACAAACCTACGAGCAGTACTTC; CDR3 protein: CASSRGGQTYEQYF
J gene: TRBJ1-2; D gene: .; clone size: .; V gene: TRBV25-1; CDR3 DNA: TGTGCCAGCAGCCAGCCAAACACGGCCCATGGCTACACCTTC; CDR3 protein: CASSQPNTAHGYTF
J gene: TRBJ2-7; D gene: TRBD2; clone size: .; V gene: TRBV10-2; CDR3 DNA: TGCGCCAGCAGTGAGTCGAATGAGACTAGCGGGAGCTACATGAACTACGAGCAGTACTTC; CDR3 protein: CASSESNETSGSYMNYEQYF
J gene: TRBJ2-7; D gene: .; clone size: .; V gene: TRBV7-6; CDR3 DNA: TGTGCCAGCAGCTTATACGGGGGGCCTGGCGGGGAGCAGTACTTC; CDR3 protein: CASSLYGGPGGEQYF
J gene: TRBJ1-1; D gene: .; clone size: once; V gene: TRBV3-1/TRBV3-2; CDR3 DNA: TGTGCCAGCAGCCAAGAAGCCCAATGGAACACTGAAGCTTTCTTT; CDR3 protein: CASSQEAQWNTEAFF
J gene: TRBJ1-1; D gene: .; clone size: .; V gene: TRBV6-2/TRBV6-3; CDR3 DNA: TGTGCCAGCAGTTACTCAGTGGCAGGGAGCACTGAAGCTTTCTTT; CDR3 protein: CASSYSVAGSTEAFF
J gene: TRBJ1-1; D gene: .; clone size: .; V gene: TRBV7-8; CDR3 DNA: TGTGCCAGCAGCTCAGTGGGGAACACTGAAGCTTTCTTT; CDR3 protein: CASSSVGNTEAFF
J gene: TRBJ2-7; D gene: .; clone size: .; V gene: TRBV14; CDR3 DNA: TGTGCCAGCAGCCAAGATCGAGGCAGCGTCCCCGAGCAGTACTTC; CDR3 protein: CASSQDRGSVPEQYF
J gene: TRBJ1-1; D gene: TRBD1; clone size: .; V gene: TRBV19; CDR3 DNA: TGTGCCAGTAGTAAGGACAGGGCAGTGAGGTCTGAAGCTTTCTTT; CDR3 protein: CASSKDRAVRSEAFF
J gene: TRBJ1-4; D gene: .; clone size: .; V gene: TRBV21-1; CDR3 DNA: TGTGCCAGCCTCACTCGCGCGGGACGGGCCGCAATTGCAACTAATGAAAAACTGTTTTTT; CDR3 protein: CASLTRAGRAAIATNEKLFF
J gene: TRBJ2-1; D gene: .; clone size: .; V gene: TRBV5-1; CDR3 DNA: TGCGCCAGCAGCTTCCTTGGGAATGAGCAGTTCTTC; CDR3 protein: CASSFLGNEQFF
J gene: TRBJ1-5; D gene: .; clone size: .; V gene: TRBV15; CDR3 DNA: TGTGCCACCAGCAGTGATCTTACGGGAATGGATCCCCAGCATTTT; CDR3 protein: CATSSDLTGMDPQHF
J gene: TRBJ2-5; D gene: TRBD1; clone size: .; V gene: TRBV29-1; CDR3 DNA: TGCAGCGTTAGACCGGGACAGGGGCAAGAGACCCAGTACTTC; CDR3 protein: CSVRPGQGQETQYF
J gene: TRBJ2-2; D gene: TRBD1; clone size: .; V gene: TRBV10-3; CDR3 DNA: TGTGCCATCAGTGTGGACAGGTCGGGGGAGCTGTTTTTT; CDR3 protein: CAISVDRSGELFF
J gene: TRBJ2-7; D gene: TRBD2; clone size: .; V gene: TRBV7-2; CDR3 DNA: TGTGCCAGCAGCCCGGGGGGGAATCGCTACGAGCAGTACTTC; CDR3 protein: CASSPGGNRYEQYF
J gene: TRBJ1-2; D gene: TRBD1; clone size: once; V gene: TRBV10-3; CDR3 DNA: TGTGCCATCAGTGAGTCCGGGACAGCCACTCCGTTCTATGGCTACACCTTC; CDR3 protein: CAISESGTATPFYGYTF
J gene: TRBJ2-7; D gene: TRBD1; clone size: once; V gene: TRBV5-1; CDR3 DNA: TGCGCCAGCAGCTGGACAGGGGTGGATAGCTCCTACGAGCAGTACTTC; CDR3 protein: CASSWTGVDSSYEQYF
J gene: TRBJ2-7; D gene: TRBD1; clone size: once; V gene: TRBV3-1/TRBV3-2; CDR3 DNA: TGTGCCAGCAGCCTCACCGGGACAGACTACGAGCAGTACTTC; CDR3 protein: CASSLTGTDYEQYF
J gene: TRBJ2-1; D gene: .; clone size: .; V gene: TRBV28; CDR3 DNA: TGTGCCAGCAGTGCACAGGAGAGCTCCTACAATGAGCAGTTCTTC; CDR3 protein: CASSAQESSYNEQFF
J gene: TRBJ1-5; D gene: .; clone size: .; V gene: TRBV28; CDR3 DNA: TGTGCCAGCAGCCCAACAGGGAGTGGTAGCAATCAGCCCCAGCATTTT; CDR3 protein: CASSPTGSGSNQPQHF
J gene: TRBJ2-7; D gene: .; clone size: .; V gene: TRBV28; CDR3 DNA: TGTGCCAGCAGTTTACCGGGAGTCCGCGAGCAGTACTTC; CDR3 protein: CASSLPGVREQYF
J gene: TRBJ1-4; D gene: .; clone size: .; V gene: TRBV7-9; CDR3 DNA: TGTGCCAGCAGCTTAGCGGTCACTCAAAATGAAAAACTGTTTTTT; CDR3 protein: CASSLAVTQNEKLFF
J gene: TRBJ1-6; D gene: .; clone size: .; V gene: TRBV6-6; CDR3 DNA: TGTGCCAGCAGCCTCGAGGGGGAGGCGACACCCCTCCACTTT; CDR3 protein: CASSLEGEATPLHF
J gene: TRBJ2-7; D gene: .; clone size: .; V gene: TRBV28; CDR3 DNA: TGTGCCAGCAGTTCCATACATTTTTACGAGCAGTACTTC; CDR3 protein: CASSSIHFYEQYF
J gene: TRBJ2-5; D gene: .; clone size: .; V gene: TRBV5-1; CDR3 DNA: TGCGCCAGCAGCTTTAGCGGAACACAAGAGACCCAGTACTTC; CDR3 protein: CASSFSGTQETQYF
J gene: TRBJ2-3; D gene: TRBD2; clone size: .; V gene: TRBV7-2; CDR3 DNA: TGTGCCAGCAGCTTTATGGCGGGAGGCACAGATACGCAGTATTTT; CDR3 protein: CASSFMAGGTDTQYF
J gene: TRBJ2-1; D gene: TRBD2; clone size: .; V gene: TRBV6-1; CDR3 DNA: TGTGCCAGCAGTGAATTGACTAGCGGGACCAATGAGCAGTTCTTC; CDR3 protein: CASSELTSGTNEQFF
J gene: TRBJ2-7; D gene: .; clone size: .; V gene: TRBV11-3; CDR3 DNA: TGTGCCAGCAGCTTGGGGGGTTTCTACGAGCAGTACTTC; CDR3 protein: CASSLGGFYEQYF
J gene: TRBJ1-4; D gene: .; clone size: once; V gene: TRBV10-3; CDR3 DNA: TGTGCCACGACTGAGACTAATGAAAAACTGTTTTTT; CDR3 protein: CATTETNEKLFF
J gene: TRBJ1-5; D gene: TRBD1; clone size: .; V gene: TRBV19; CDR3 DNA: TGTGCCAGTAACAGGGGTTTCAATCAGCCCCAGCATTTT; CDR3 protein: CASNRGFNQPQHF
J gene: TRBJ2-7; D gene: TRBD2; clone size: .; V gene: TRBV7-9; CDR3 DNA: TGTGCCAGCAGCTTAGGAGGCGGGAGCTCCTACGAGCAGTACTTC; CDR3 protein: CASSLGGGSSYEQYF
J gene: TRBJ2-5; D gene: TRBD1; clone size: .; V gene: TRBV5-8; CDR3 DNA: TGTGCCAGCAGCTTACAGGGGGCAGTGACCCAGTACTTC; CDR3 protein: CASSLQGAVTQYF
J gene: TRBJ1-5; D gene: TRBD1; clone size: .; V gene: TRBV6-5; CDR3 DNA: TGTGCCAGCAGTAGGACAGGGGATAATCAGCCCCAGCATTTT; CDR3 protein: CASSRTGDNQPQHF
J gene: TRBJ1-2; D gene: .; clone size: .; V gene: TRBV3-1/TRBV3-2; CDR3 DNA: TGTGCCAGCAGCCAGGCGACAGTTTCCAGCTATGGCTACACCTTC; CDR3 protein: CASSQATVSSYGYTF
J gene: TRBJ1-2; D gene: .; clone size: .; V gene: TRBV9; CDR3 DNA: TGTGCCAGCAGCGCCCAGCCGGGCGGAGTCTATGGCTACACCTTC; CDR3 protein: CASSAQPGGVYGYTF
J gene: TRBJ1-4; D gene: .; clone size: .; V gene: TRBV19; CDR3 DNA: TGTGCCAGTACAGGGGTCCTTAATGAAAAACTGTTTTTT; CDR3 protein: CASTGVLNEKLFF
J gene: TRBJ2-7; D gene: TRBD1; clone size: .; V gene: TRBV29-1; CDR3 DNA: TGCAGCGTCGTCGACAGGGGGAGAGGCTACGAGCAGTACTTC; CDR3 protein: CSVVDRGRGYEQYF
J gene: TRBJ1-1; D gene: .; clone size: once; V gene: TRBV7-8; CDR3 DNA: TGTGCCAGCAGCTACCGCACAGGGACCCGAGCCACTGAAGCTTTCTTT; CDR3 protein: CASSYRTGTRATEAFF
J gene: TRBJ2-7; D gene: .; clone size: .; V gene: TRBV7-7; CDR3 DNA: TGTGCTAGCAGCTTAAGGGCAGGGGCCTACGAGCAGTACTTC; CDR3 protein: CASSLRAGAYEQYF
J gene: TRBJ1-2; D gene: TRBD1; clone size: .; V gene: TRBV28; CDR3 DNA: TGTGCCAGCACACAGGGGGACTATGGCTACACCTTC; CDR3 protein: CASTQGDYGYTF
J gene: TRBJ2-4; D gene: .; clone size: once; V gene: TRBV4-3; CDR3 DNA: TGCGCCAGCAGCCAAGTCCCCCAAAACATTCAGTACTTC; CDR3 protein: CASSQVPQNIQYF
J gene: TRBJ1-5; D gene: .; clone size: .; V gene: TRBV6-1; CDR3 DNA: TGTGCCAGCAGTGGCCGGACAGCATTTTATAGCAATCAGCCCCAGCATTTT; CDR3 protein: CASSGRTAFYSNQPQHF
J gene: TRBJ2-7; D gene: .; clone size: .; V gene: TRBV4-1; CDR3 DNA: TGCGCCAGCAGCCAAGCAAGCCCGGGACAAAGTGGCGAGCAGTACTTC; CDR3 protein: CASSQASPGQSGEQYF
J gene: TRBJ2-1; D gene: .; clone size: .; V gene: TRBV27; CDR3 DNA: TGTGCCAGCAGTCCCGGACAAAACAATGAGCAGTTCTTC; CDR3 protein: CASSPGQNNEQFF